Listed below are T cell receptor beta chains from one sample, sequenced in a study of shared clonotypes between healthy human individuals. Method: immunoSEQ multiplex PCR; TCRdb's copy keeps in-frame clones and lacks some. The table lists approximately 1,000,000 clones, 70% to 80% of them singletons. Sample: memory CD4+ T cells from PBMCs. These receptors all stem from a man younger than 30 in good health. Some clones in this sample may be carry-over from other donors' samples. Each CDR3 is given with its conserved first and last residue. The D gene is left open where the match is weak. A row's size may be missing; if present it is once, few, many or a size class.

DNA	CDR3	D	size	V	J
TGTGCCAGCAGCCGTCCCGGGACCTGGAGAGCTTTCTTT	CASSRPGTWRAFF	.	.	TRBV28	TRBJ1-1
TGTGCCAGCAGCTTAGGTCAGCGAAACACCATATATTTT	CASSLGQRNTIYF	.	.	TRBV7-9	TRBJ1-3
TGTGCCAGCAGTTGGGACAGGGGAAACCCACTTAGCAATCAGCCCCAGCATTTT	CASSWDRGNPLSNQPQHF	TRBD1	.	TRBV28	TRBJ1-5
TGTGCCAGCAGCTTTTTGGGGTACAAGTCCTACGAGCAGTACTTC	CASSFLGYKSYEQYF	.	.	TRBV11-2	TRBJ2-7
TGCGCCAGCAGCTTTTCAGGTAACACTGAAGCTTTCTTT	CASSFSGNTEAFF	.	few	TRBV5-1	TRBJ1-1
TGTGCCTGGAGTGGACAGGGGCGGCAGCCCCAGCATTTT	CAWSGQGRQPQHF	TRBD1	.	TRBV30	TRBJ1-5
TGTGCCAGCAGCTTTATGACAGAGAACACTGAAGCTTTCTTT	CASSFMTENTEAFF	.	.	TRBV7-9	TRBJ1-1
TGCGCCAGCAGCCAGGCCGGGACAGGGGGTGGCTACACCTTC	CASSQAGTGGGYTF	TRBD1	few	TRBV5-1	TRBJ1-2
TGTGCCAGCAGCTTAGTCAGGCGGAACTACAATGAGCAGTTCTTC	CASSLVRRNYNEQFF	.	.	TRBV7-8	TRBJ2-1
TGTGCCAGCAACCGGGAAAACACCGGGGAGCTGTTTTTT	CASNRENTGELFF	.	once	TRBV9	TRBJ2-2
TGTGCCAGCTCACCACCCTCGGACAGGGTGAACATTCAGTACTTC	CASSPPSDRVNIQYF	TRBD1	.	TRBV18	TRBJ2-4
TGCGCCAGCACAACCGGGACAGGGGATGAAAAACTGTTTTTT	CASTTGTGDEKLFF	TRBD1	.	TRBV5-1	TRBJ1-4
TGCAGCGTTGATGGGGGGAACATTCAGTACTTC	CSVDGGNIQYF	.	.	TRBV29-1	TRBJ2-4
TGCGCCACCTCAGGCGGGAGCTCCTACAATGAGCAGTTCTTC	CATSGGSSYNEQFF	TRBD2	.	TRBV5-1	TRBJ2-1
TGTGCCAGCAGCTCCCGGACCCGACAACTTTACGAGCAGTACTTC	CASSSRTRQLYEQYF	.	.	TRBV11-2	TRBJ2-7
TGTGCCAGCAGTTACAGGGCCAATGAAAAACTGTTTTTT	CASSYRANEKLFF	.	once	TRBV27	TRBJ1-4
TGTGCCAGCAGCTCTCCGGTTGGGAGTGGGAACACTGAAGCTTTCTTT	CASSSPVGSGNTEAFF	.	.	TRBV7-9	TRBJ1-1
TGTGCCAGCAGCGAGTTGGGGACAGCGAATTCACCCCTCCACTTT	CASSELGTANSPLHF	TRBD1	.	TRBV2	TRBJ1-6
TGTGCCAGCAGTTTAATCCGAGCCTACGAGCAGTACTTC	CASSLIRAYEQYF	.	.	TRBV28	TRBJ2-7
TGTGCCAGCAGTTTCGCAGGGGGATCTCAAGAGACCCAGTACTTC	CASSFAGGSQETQYF	TRBD1	.	TRBV28	TRBJ2-5
TGTGCCTGGAGTCCCCAGGGGGGACGAAACACCATATATTTT	CAWSPQGGRNTIYF	TRBD1	.	TRBV30	TRBJ1-3
TGCGCCAGCAGCTTGGGCTCGACAGGGGGCGGTGAGCAGTACTTC	CASSLGSTGGGEQYF	TRBD1	.	TRBV5-1	TRBJ2-7
TGCGCCAGCAGCTTGGCAGGGGCCGGGACAGATACGCAGTATTTT	CASSLAGAGTDTQYF	.	.	TRBV5-1	TRBJ2-3
TGTGCCAGCAGTTTACAACCCGGGAAAGAACTAGGGGAGCAGTTCTTC	CASSLQPGKELGEQFF	.	.	TRBV28	TRBJ2-1
TGCGCCAGCAGCTTGTCGGGGACAGGGGGAGGGAATGAGCAGTTCTTC	CASSLSGTGGGNEQFF	TRBD1	.	TRBV5-1	TRBJ2-1
TGTGCCTGGAGTCCAAACGGAAACACCATATATTTT	CAWSPNGNTIYF	.	few	TRBV30	TRBJ1-3
TGTGCCAGCAGCCCCTCGCCCCGGACTAGCGCGCGCAATGAGCAGTTCTTC	CASSPSPRTSARNEQFF	TRBD2	few	TRBV7-9	TRBJ2-1
TGTGCCAGCAGCCGCAACCCCGGCTACGAGCAGTACTTC	CASSRNPGYEQYF	.	.	TRBV7-3	TRBJ2-7
TGTGCCAGCAACCTATTTCGGGCTTCTGAAGCTTTCTTT	CASNLFRASEAFF	.	.	TRBV6-1	TRBJ1-1
TGTGCCAGCAGTAACCCCGGGGGGTCCTACGAGCAGTACTTC	CASSNPGGSYEQYF	TRBD2	.	TRBV28	TRBJ2-7
TGTGCCAGCAGTGACCCGGGACAATATAATCAGCCCCAGCATTTT	CASSDPGQYNQPQHF	.	.	TRBV28	TRBJ1-5
TGTGCCAGCAGCTTAGGAGGGAGAGACACTGAAGCTTTCTTT	CASSLGGRDTEAFF	.	.	TRBV7-2	TRBJ1-1
TGTGCCAGCTTCCCCGGTTGGGAGCACGAGACCCAGTACTTC	CASFPGWEHETQYF	.	.	TRBV28	TRBJ2-5
TGTGCCAGCAGCTTAGCCCATTGGCGGTCGAACACCGGGGAGCTGTTTTTT	CASSLAHWRSNTGELFF	.	.	TRBV7-2	TRBJ2-2
TGTGCCAGCAGTGAAATGACGGTTGCCTACGAGCAGTACTTC	CASSEMTVAYEQYF	.	.	TRBV6-1	TRBJ2-7
TGTGCCAGCAGCTTGGAGGGAGGCACAGATACGCAGTATTTT	CASSLEGGTDTQYF	.	.	TRBV7-2	TRBJ2-3
TGCGCCAGCAGCTTCGAGACAGGGGGAAGTGAAAAACTGTTTTTT	CASSFETGGSEKLFF	TRBD1	few	TRBV5-1	TRBJ1-4
TGTGCCAGCAGTTTAGCCGGGGTTCGCAATCAGCCCCAGCATTTT	CASSLAGVRNQPQHF	.	.	TRBV27	TRBJ1-5
TGTGCCAGCAGCTTAGTGAGGGGGGGGAACACTGAAGCTTTCTTT	CASSLVRGGNTEAFF	.	once	TRBV7-2	TRBJ1-1
TGTGCCAGCAGTTCACCGGGACAGGGTCATAGCTACACCTTC	CASSSPGQGHSYTF	TRBD1	.	TRBV28	TRBJ1-2
TGTGCCAGCAGCTTAGCCTGGACTAGCGGGCCCGGTGAGCAGTTCTTC	CASSLAWTSGPGEQFF	TRBD2	.	TRBV7-8	TRBJ2-1
TGTGCCAGCAGCCCTCGGATGAGCACAGATACGCAGTATTTT	CASSPRMSTDTQYF	.	.	TRBV7-2	TRBJ2-3
TGTGCCAGCAGGAAAGGAGGGGTTTACGAGCAGTACTTC	CASRKGGVYEQYF	.	few	TRBV28	TRBJ2-7
TGTGCCAGTAGCCGCTTCGGACAGGGAGGCACTGAAGCTTTCTTT	CASSRFGQGGTEAFF	TRBD1	.	TRBV19	TRBJ1-1
TGTGCCAGCTCACCCCGCCGGGACAGCTATGGCTACACCTTC	CASSPRRDSYGYTF	TRBD1	.	TRBV18	TRBJ1-2
TGTGCCAGCAGCTTACGATTATTAGATACGCAGTATTTT	CASSLRLLDTQYF	.	.	TRBV7-3	TRBJ2-3